The clone carrying this TCR beta chain was counted at least ten times. Its antigen is unknown. As to time point: blood at routine non-recurrence follow-up after resection. Frozen PBMC, nontumor lung or tumor provided whole RNA, which was sequenced unsorted. The data were obtained in a study of spatial heterogeneity in lung cancer. Study-wide background: The 72 donors had untreated early-stage non-small cell lung cancer. Available follow-up PBMC samples, collected a median of around 23 months post-resection, were sequenced.

A distinct unique molecular identifier was carried by each TCR cDNA molecule. TCRdb processed the 5' RACE reads anew with MiXCR; each CDR3 protein has one entry. This table has around 120,000 distinct CDR3 sequences, 12% appearing once. General observations from the study: Ubiquitous expanded tumor TCRs were seen in blood more at resection than at follow-up.

CDR1 and CDR2 (germline): SQVTM, ANQGSEA. The CDR3 contains 12 residues. Trimming shortened V by 6 bases and J by 3 bases, and 9 bases separated the two germline ends. Here the sequenced sample was PBMCs, taken at follow-up. This chain connects TRBV29-1 to TRBJ2-1; D is uncertain. This receptor was identified in a male donor with early-stage non-small cell lung cancer. CDR3 loop: CSVGSLYNEQFF. CDR3 coding DNA: TGCAGCGTGGGATCTCTCTACAATGAGCAGTTCTTC.